This TCR beta chain is from a study of Ad26.COV2.S vaccination and SARS-CoV-2 variants. Data came from immunoSEQ multiplex PCR; TCRdb stores just in-frame clones and leaves some out. The data contain about 410,000 clones, around nine tenths of them singletons. Worth noting for this clone: The target antigen is unknown.

Treatment indicated: around 19 received Ad26.COV2.S at low or high dose, single or two shots; roughly 5 received placebo; per-sample allocation not given. Sampling happened 63 days after the first vaccine or placebo injection. The CDR3 contains 15 residues. Per germline, CDR1 WSHSY and CDR2 SAAADI. The ends were cut back, 4 bases at V and 0 bases at J, with 10 bases in the middle. Notes on the study in general: Greater spike-specific TCR breadth was seen in vaccine recipients than in placebo recipients. Vaccinated and placebo-treated recipients had similar non-spike TCR breadth. Responses of T cells in total may have been underestimated by the TCR breadth and depth analyses.

This clonotype was obtained from a person between 18 and 59 years old who received the Ad26.COV2.S COVID-19 vaccine or a placebo. This sequence joins TRBV10-2 and TRBJ2-1; no clear D gene. This sample comprised peripheral blood, obtained in a trial of Ad26.COV2.S vaccine versus placebo. The CDR3 here is CASSGDRSSYNEQFF. In DNA form, the CDR3 reads TGCGCCAGCAGTGGAGACCGGAGCTCCTACAATGAGCAGTTCTTC.